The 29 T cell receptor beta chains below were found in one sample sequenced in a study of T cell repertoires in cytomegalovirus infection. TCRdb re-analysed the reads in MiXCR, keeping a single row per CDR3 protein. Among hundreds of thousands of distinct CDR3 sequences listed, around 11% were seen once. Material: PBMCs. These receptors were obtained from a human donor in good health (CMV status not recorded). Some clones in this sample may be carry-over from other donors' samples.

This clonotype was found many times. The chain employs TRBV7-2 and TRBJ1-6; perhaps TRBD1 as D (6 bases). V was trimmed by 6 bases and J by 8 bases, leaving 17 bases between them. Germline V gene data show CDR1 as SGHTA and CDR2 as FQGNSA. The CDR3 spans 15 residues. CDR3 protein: CASSSQGWSDSPLHF. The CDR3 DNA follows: TGTGCCAGCAGTTCTCAGGGGTGGAGTGATTCACCCCTCCACTTT. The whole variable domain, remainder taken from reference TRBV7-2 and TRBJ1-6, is GAGVSQSPSNKVTEKGKDVELRCDPISGHTALYWYRQSLGQGLEFLIYFQGNSAPDKSGLPSDRFSAERTGGSVSTLTIQRTQQEDSAVYLCASSSQGWSDSPLHFGNGTRLTVT.

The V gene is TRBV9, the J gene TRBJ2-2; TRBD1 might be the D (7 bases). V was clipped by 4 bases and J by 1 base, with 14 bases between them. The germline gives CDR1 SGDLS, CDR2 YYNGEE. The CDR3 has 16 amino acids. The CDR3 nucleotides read TGTGCCAGCAGCAGATACAGGGGAGGGAACACCGGGGAGCTGTTTTTT. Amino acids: CASSRYRGGNTGELFF.

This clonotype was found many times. CDR3 nucleotides: TGTGCCAGCAGCTTTAGGAGGGAGAGGAACAATGAGCAGTTCTTC. Its protein is CASSFRRERNNEQFF. The chain couples TRBV7-8 to TRBJ2-1; a possible D gene is TRBD2 (6 bases). The germline V gene has CDR1 SGHVS and CDR2 FQNEAQ. The CDR3 sequence is 15 residues long. Between the trimmed V and J ends, which lost 3 bases and 5 bases, there was a span of 14 bases.

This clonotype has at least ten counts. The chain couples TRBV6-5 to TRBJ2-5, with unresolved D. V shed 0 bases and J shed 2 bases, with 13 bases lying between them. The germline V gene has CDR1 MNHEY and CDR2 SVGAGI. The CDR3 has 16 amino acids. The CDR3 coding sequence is TGTGCCAGCAGTTACTCCCCCCAGGCGCGGCAAGAGACCCAGTACTTC. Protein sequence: CASSYSPQARQETQYF.

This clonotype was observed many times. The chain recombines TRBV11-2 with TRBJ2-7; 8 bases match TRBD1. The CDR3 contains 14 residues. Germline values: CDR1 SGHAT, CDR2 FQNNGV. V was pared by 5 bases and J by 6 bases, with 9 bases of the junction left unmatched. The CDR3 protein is CASSPTDRVGEQYF. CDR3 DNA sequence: TGTGCCAGCAGCCCCACGGACAGGGTTGGCGAGCAGTACTTC.

The CDR3 region is CASSHHNGGGYTF. The CDR3, as DNA: TGTGCCAGCAGCCACCACAACGGGGGAGGCTACACCTTC. This chain connects TRBV3-1 to TRBJ1-2; possible D gene TRBD1, 5 bases. Trimming took 3 bases from V and 8 from J, leaving 13 bases between them. Germline V gene data show CDR1 as LGHDT and CDR2 as YNNKEL (reference sequence). This CDR3 contains 13 residues.

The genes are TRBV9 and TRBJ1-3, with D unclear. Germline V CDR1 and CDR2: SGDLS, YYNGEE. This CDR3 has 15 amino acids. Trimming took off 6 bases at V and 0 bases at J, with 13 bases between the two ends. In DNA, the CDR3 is TGTGCCAGCACCTCAGACGGAAGCTCTGGAAACACCATATATTTT. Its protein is CASTSDGSSGNTIYF.

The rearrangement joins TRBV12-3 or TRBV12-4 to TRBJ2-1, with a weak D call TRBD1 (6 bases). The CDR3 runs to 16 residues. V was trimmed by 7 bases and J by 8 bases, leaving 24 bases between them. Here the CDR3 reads CASNVLDRLQWDEQFF. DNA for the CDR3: TGTGCCAGCAACGTGCTAGACAGGTTACAATGGGATGAGCAGTTCTTC.

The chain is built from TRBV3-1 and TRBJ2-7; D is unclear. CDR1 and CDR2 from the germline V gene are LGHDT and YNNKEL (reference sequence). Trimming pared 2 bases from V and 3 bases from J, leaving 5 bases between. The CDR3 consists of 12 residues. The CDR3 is CASSQTDYEQYF. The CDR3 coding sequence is TGTGCCAGCAGCCAAACGGACTACGAGCAGTACTTC.

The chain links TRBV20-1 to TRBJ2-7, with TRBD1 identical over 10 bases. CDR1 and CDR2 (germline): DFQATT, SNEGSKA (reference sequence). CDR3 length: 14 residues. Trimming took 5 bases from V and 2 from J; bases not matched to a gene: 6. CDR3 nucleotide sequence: TGCAGTGCTCCCCGACAGGGGGCGGCCTACGAGCAGTACTTC. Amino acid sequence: CSAPRQGAAYEQYF.

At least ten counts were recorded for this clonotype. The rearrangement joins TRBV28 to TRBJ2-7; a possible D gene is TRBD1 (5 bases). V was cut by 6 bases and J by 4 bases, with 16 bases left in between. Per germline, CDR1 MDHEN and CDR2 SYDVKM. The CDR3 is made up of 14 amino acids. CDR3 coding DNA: TGTGCCAGCAGCGACAGTTCTCAAGTTTACGAGCAGTACTTC. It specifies CASSDSSQVYEQYF.

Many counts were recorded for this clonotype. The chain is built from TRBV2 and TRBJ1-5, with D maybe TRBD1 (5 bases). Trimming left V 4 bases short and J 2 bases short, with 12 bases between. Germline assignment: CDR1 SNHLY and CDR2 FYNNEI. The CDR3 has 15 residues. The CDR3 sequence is CASSVKGAGNQPQHF. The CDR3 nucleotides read TGTGCCAGCAGTGTAAAAGGGGCAGGCAATCAGCCCCAGCATTTT.

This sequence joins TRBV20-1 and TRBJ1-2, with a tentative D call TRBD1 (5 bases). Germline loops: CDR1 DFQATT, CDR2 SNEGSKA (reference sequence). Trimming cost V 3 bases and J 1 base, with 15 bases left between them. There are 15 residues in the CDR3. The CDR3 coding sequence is TGCAGTGCTAGTGGCCAAGAGGGGAATAACTATGGCTACACCTTC. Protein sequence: CSASGQEGNNYGYTF.

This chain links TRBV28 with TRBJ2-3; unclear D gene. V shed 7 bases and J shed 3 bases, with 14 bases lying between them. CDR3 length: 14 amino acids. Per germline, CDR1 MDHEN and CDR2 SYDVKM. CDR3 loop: CASTTFAVTDTQYF. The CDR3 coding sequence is TGTGCCAGCACTACATTTGCGGTGACAGATACGCAGTATTTT.

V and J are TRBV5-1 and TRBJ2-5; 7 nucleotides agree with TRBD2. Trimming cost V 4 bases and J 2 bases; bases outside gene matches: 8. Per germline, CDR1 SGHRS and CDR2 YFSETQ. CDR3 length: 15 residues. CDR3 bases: TGCGCCAGCAGCCCGACCCGGACTAGACAAGAGACCCAGTACTTC. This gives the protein CASSPTRTRQETQYF.

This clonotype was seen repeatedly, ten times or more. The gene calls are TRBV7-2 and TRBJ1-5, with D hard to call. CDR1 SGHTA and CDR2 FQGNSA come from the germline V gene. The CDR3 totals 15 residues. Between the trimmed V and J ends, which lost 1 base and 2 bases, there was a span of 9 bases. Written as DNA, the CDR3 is TGTGCCAGCAGCTTAGGCGTTGCGGGCAATCAGCCCCAGCATTTT. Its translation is CASSLGVAGNQPQHF.

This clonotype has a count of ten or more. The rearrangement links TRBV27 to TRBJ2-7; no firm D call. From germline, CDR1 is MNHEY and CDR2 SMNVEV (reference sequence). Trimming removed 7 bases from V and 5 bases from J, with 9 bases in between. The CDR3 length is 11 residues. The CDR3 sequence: CASTADHEQYF. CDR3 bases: TGTGCCAGCACTGCAGACCACGAGCAGTACTTC.

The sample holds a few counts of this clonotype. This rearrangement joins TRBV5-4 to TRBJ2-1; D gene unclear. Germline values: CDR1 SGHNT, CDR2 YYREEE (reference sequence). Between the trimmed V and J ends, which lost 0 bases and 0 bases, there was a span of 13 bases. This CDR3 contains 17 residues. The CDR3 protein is CASSLAPAGSSYNEQFF. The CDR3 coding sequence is TGTGCCAGCAGCTTGGCCCCGGCAGGAAGCTCCTACAATGAGCAGTTCTTC.

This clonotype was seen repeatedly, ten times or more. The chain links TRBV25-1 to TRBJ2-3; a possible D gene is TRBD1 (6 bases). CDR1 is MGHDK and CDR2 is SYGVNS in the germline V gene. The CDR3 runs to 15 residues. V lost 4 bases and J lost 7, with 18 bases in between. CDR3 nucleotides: TGTGCCAGCAGTGGGGGGCCGCCGTCCCCAAATACGCAGTATTTT. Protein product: CASSGGPPSPNTQYF. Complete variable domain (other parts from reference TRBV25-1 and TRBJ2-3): EADIYQTPRYLVIGTGKKITLECSQTMGHDKMYWYQQDPGMELHLIHYSYGVNSTEKGDLSSESTVSRIRTEHFPLTLESARPSHTSQYLCASSGGPPSPNTQYFGPGTRLTVL.

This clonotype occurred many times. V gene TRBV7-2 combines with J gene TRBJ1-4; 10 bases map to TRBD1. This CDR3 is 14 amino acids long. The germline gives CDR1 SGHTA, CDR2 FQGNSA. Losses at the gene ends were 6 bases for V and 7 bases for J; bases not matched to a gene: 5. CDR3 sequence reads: CASSYDRGLEKLFF. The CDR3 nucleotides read TGTGCCAGCAGTTATGACAGGGGGCTTGAAAAACTGTTTTTT.

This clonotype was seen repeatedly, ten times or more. CDR3: CASSGDYGTDTQYF. In DNA, the CDR3 is TGTGCCAGCAGCGGGGACTACGGGACAGATACGCAGTATTTT. The gene calls are TRBV7-3 and TRBJ2-3; 7 bases align to TRBD2. Unmatched junction bases numbered 5, after V lost 5 bases and J lost 3 bases. Per the germline V gene, CDR1 is SGHTA and CDR2 is FQGTGA. This CDR3 is built from 14 residues.

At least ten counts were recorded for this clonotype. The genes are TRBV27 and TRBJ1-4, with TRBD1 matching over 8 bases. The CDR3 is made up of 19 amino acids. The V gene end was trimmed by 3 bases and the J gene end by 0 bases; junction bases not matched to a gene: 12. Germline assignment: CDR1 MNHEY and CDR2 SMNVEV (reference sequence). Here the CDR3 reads CASSFYRGTRAATNEKLFF. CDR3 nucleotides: TGTGCCAGCAGTTTTTACAGGGGGACGAGGGCTGCAACTAATGAAAAACTGTTTTTT.

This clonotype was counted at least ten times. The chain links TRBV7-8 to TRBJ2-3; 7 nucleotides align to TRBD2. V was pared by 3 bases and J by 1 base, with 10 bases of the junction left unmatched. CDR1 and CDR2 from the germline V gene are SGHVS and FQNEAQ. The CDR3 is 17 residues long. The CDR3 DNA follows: TGTGCCAGCAGCTTCCAGACTAGCACCGGGGGCACAGATACGCAGTATTTT. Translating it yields CASSFQTSTGGTDTQYF.

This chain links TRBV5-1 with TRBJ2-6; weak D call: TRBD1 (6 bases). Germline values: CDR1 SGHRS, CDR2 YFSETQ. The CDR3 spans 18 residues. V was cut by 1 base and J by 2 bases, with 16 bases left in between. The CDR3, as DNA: TGCGCCAGCAGCTTGTCGACAGGTGGGGTCCCTGGGGCCAACGTCCTGACTTTC. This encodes CASSLSTGGVPGANVLTF.

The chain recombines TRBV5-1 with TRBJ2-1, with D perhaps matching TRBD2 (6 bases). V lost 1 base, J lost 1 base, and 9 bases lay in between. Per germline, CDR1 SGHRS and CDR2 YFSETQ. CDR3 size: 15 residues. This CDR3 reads CASSLSGESYNEQFF. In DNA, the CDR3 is TGCGCCAGCAGCTTGTCGGGGGAATCCTACAATGAGCAGTTCTTC.

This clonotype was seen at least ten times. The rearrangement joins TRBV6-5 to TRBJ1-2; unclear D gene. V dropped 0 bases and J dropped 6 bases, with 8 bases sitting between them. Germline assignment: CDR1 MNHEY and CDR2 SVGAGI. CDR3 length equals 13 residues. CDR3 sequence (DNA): TGTGCCAGCAGTTACTCGCTTTACAATGGCTACACCTTC. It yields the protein CASSYSLYNGYTF.

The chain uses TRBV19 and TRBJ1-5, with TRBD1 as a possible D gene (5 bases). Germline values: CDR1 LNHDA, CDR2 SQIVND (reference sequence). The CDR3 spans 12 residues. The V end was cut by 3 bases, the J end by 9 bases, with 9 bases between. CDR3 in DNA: TGTGCCAGTAGTATCGTTCAGGGGCCCCAGCATTTT. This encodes CASSIVQGPQHF.

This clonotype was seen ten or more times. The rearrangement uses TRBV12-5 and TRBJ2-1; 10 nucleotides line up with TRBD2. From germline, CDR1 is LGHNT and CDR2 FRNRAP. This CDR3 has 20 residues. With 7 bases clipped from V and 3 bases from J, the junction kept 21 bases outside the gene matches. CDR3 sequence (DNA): TGTGCTAGTGCCCCCCACCGAATAGCGGGGGGCCCCCTCCTCTACAATGAGCAGTTCTTC. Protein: CASAPHRIAGGPLLYNEQFF.

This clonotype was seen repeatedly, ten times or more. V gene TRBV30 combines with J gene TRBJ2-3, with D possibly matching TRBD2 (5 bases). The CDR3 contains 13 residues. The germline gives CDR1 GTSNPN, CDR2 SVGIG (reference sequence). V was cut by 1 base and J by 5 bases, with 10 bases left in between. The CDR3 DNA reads TGTGCCTGGAGTGGAGGGAGTGGAGATACGCAGTATTTT. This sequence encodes CAWSGGSGDTQYF.